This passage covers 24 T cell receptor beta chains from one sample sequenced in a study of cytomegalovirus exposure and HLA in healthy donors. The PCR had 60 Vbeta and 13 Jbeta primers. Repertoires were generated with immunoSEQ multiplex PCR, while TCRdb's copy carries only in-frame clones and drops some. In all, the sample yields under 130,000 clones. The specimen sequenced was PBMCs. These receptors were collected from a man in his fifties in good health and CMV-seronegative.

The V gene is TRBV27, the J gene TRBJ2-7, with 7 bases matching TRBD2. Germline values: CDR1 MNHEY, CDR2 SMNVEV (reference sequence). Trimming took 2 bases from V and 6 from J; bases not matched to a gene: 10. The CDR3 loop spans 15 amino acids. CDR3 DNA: TGTGCCAGCAGTTTAGGACTAGGGTATTCGGGCGAGCAGTACTTC. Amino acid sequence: CASSLGLGYSGEQYF.

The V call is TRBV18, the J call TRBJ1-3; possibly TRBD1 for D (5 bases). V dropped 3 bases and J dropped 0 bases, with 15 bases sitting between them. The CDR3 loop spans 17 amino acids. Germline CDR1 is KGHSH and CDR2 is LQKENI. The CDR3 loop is CASSPDRTTVSGNTIYF. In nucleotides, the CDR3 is TGTGCCAGCTCACCCGACAGAACTACTGTCTCTGGAAACACCATATATTTT.

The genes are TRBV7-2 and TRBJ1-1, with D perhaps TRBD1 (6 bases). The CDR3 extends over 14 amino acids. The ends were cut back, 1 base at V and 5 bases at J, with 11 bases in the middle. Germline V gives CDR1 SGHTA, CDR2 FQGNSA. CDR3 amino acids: CASSLDRAKTEAFF. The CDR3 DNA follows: TGTGCCAGCAGCTTAGACAGGGCGAAAACTGAAGCTTTCTTT.

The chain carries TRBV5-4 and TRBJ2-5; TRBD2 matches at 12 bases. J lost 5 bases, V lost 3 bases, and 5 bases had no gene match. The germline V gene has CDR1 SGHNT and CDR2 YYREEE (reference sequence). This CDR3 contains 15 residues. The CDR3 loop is CASSSTSGGRETQYF. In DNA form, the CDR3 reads TGTGCCAGCAGCTCGACTAGCGGGGGTAGGGAGACCCAGTACTTC.

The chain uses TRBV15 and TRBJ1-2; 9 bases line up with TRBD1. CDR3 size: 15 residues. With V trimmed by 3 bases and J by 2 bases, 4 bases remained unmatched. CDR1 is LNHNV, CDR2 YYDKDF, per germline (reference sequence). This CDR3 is CATSSGQGRNYGYTF. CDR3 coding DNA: TGTGCCACCAGCAGTGGACAGGGGAGAAACTATGGCTACACCTTC.

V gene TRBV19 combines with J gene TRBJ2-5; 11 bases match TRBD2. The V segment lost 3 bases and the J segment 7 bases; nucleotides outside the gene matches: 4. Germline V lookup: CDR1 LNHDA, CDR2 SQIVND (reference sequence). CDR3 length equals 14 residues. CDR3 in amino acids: CASSISLAGGTQYF. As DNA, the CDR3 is TGTGCCAGTAGTATCAGTCTAGCGGGAGGGACCCAGTACTTC.

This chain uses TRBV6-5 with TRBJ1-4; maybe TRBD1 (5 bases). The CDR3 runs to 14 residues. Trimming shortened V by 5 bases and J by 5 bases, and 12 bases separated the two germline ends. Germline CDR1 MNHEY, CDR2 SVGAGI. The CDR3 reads CASSRRGVNEKLFF. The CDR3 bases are TGTGCCAGCAGTCGCCGGGGGGTGAATGAAAAACTGTTTTTT.

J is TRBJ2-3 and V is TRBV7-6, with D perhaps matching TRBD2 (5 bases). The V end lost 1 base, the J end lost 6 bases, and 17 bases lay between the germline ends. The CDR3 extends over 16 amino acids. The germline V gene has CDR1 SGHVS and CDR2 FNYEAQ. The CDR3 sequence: CASSLEERQVWDTQYF. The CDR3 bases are TGTGCCAGCAGCTTAGAAGAGCGGCAGGTCTGGGATACGCAGTATTTT.

The CDR3 nucleotides are TGTGCCAGCAGCCCGGGGGGCTACGAGCAGTACTTC. Its translation is CASSPGGYEQYF. The chain recombines TRBV7-9 with TRBJ2-7; 7 nucleotides align to TRBD2. V lost 5 bases to trimming and J lost 3 bases; unmatched junction nucleotides: 1. Per the germline V gene, CDR1 is SEHNR and CDR2 is FQNEAQ (reference sequence). CDR3 length equals 12 residues.

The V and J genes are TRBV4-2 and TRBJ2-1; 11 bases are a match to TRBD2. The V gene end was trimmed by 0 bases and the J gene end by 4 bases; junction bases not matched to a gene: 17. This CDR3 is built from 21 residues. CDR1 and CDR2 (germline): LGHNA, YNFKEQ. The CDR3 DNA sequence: TGTGCCAGCAGCCAAGAAGGGCAGGGGGCTACCTGGACTAGCGGGTACAATGAGCAGTTCTTC. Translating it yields CASSQEGQGATWTSGYNEQFF.

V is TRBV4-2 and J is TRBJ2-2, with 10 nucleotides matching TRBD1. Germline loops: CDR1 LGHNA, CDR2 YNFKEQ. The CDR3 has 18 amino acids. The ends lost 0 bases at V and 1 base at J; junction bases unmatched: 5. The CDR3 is CASSQEGQGDLNTGELFF. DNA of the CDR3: TGTGCCAGCAGCCAAGAAGGACAGGGGGACCTGAACACCGGGGAGCTGTTTTTT.

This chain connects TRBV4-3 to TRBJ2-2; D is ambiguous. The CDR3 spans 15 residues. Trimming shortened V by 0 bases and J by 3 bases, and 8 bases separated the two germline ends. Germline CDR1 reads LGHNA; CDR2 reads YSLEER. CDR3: CASSQDPGYTGELFF. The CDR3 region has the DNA TGCGCCAGCAGCCAAGACCCAGGATACACCGGGGAGCTGTTTTTT.

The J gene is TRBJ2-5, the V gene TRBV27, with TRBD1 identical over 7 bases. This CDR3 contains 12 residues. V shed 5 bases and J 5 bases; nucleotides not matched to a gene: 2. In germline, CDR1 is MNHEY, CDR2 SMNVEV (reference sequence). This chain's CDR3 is CASSGQAETQYF. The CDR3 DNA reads TGTGCCAGCAGTGGACAGGCGGAGACCCAGTACTTC.

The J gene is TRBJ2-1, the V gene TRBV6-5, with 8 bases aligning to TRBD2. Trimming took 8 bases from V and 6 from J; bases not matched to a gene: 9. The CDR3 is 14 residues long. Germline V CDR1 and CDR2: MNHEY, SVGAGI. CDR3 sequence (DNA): TGTGCCAGCCGCACCGGGACTAGTATCAATGAGCAGTTCTTC. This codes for CASRTGTSINEQFF.

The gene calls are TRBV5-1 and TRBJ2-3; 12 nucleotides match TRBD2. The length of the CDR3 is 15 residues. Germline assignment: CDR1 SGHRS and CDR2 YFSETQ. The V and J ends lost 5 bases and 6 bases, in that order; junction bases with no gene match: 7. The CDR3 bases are TGCGCCAGCAGTCTAGCGGGGGGGCGAGGGGATACGCAGTATTTT. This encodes CASSLAGGRGDTQYF.

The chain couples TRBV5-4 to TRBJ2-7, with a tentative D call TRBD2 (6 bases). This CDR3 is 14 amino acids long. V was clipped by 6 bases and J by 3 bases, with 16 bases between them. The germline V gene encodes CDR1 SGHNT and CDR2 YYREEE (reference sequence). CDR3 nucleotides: TGTGCCAGCACCCGAGGAGGGGTAGACTACGAGCAGTACTTC. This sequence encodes CASTRGGVDYEQYF.

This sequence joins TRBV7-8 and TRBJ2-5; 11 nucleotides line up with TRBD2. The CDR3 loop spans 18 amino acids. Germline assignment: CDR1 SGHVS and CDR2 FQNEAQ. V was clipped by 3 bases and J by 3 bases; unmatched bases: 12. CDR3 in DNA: TGTGCCAGCAGCTTTAATAGACTAGCGGGAACACCAAAAGAGACCCAGTACTTC. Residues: CASSFNRLAGTPKETQYF.

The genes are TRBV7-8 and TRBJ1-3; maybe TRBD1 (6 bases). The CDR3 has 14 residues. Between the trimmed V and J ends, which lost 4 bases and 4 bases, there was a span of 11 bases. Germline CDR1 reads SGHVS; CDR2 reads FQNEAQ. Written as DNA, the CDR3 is TGTGCCAGCAGCTCCCAGGGGAAAGGAAACACCATATATTTT. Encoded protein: CASSSQGKGNTIYF.

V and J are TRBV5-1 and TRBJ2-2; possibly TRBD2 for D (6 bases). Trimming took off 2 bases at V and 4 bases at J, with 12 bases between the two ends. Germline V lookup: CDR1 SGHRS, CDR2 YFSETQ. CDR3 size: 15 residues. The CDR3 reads CASSFGTEGTGELFF. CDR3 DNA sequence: TGCGCCAGCAGCTTCGGGACGGAGGGCACCGGGGAGCTGTTTTTT.

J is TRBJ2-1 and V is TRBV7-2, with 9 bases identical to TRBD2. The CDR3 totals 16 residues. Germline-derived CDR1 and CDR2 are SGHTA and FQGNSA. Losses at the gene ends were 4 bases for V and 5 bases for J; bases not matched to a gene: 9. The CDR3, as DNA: TGTGCCAGCAGCTACCTCGGCCGACTAGCGGACAATGAGCAGTTCTTC. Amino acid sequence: CASSYLGRLADNEQFF.

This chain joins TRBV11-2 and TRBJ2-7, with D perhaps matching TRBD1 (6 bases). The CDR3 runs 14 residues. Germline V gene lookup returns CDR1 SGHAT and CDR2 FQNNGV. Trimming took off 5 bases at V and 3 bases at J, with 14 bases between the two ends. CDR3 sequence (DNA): TGTGCCAGCAGCCGACCAGGGGTCGACTACGAGCAGTACTTC. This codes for CASSRPGVDYEQYF.

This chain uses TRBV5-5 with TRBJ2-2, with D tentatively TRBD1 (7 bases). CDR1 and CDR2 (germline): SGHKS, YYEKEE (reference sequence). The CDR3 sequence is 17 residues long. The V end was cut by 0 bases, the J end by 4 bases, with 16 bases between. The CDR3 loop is CASSLEIRQGGTGELFF. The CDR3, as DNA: TGTGCCAGCAGCTTGGAGATCAGACAGGGAGGCACCGGGGAGCTGTTTTTT.

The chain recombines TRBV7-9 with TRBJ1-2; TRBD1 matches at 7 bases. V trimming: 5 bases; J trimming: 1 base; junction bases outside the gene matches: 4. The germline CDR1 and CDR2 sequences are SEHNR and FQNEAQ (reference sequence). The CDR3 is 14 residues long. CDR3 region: CASSLTGFNYGYTF. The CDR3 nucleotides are TGTGCCAGCAGCCTGACAGGGTTTAACTATGGCTACACCTTC.

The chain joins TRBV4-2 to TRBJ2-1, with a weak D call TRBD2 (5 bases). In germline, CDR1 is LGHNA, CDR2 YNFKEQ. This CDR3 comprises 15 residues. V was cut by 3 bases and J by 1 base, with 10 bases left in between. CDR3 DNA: TGTGCCAGCAGCCATGAGCGGATATCCTACAATGAGCAGTTCTTC. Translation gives CASSHERISYNEQFF.